A selection of T cell receptor beta chains follows, all from one sample in a study of shared clonotypes between healthy human individuals. The repertoire was sequenced with immunoSEQ multiplex PCR; TCRdb's copy has only in-frame clones and lacks some. The data contain some 2.1 million clones, roughly 94% of them singletons. Sequencing input: naive CD4+ T cells sorted from blood. Receptor source: a man between 18 and 29 years old in good health. Both conserved end residues are part of each CDR3. D genes are given only for firm matches. The size entry is marked missing in some rows and otherwise reads once, few, many or a size class.

v_gene: TRBV11-2
abundance: .
d_gene: .
j_gene: TRBJ1-1
CDR3aa: CASSSYSDTEAFF
CDR3nt: TGTGCCAGCAGCTCGTACAGCGACACTGAAGCTTTCTTT

v_gene: TRBV30
abundance: .
d_gene: .
j_gene: TRBJ2-7
CDR3aa: CAWSLGHTGGQYF
CDR3nt: TGTGCCTGGAGTCTGGGACATACGGGCGGGCAGTACTTC

v_gene: TRBV30
abundance: .
d_gene: .
j_gene: TRBJ2-5
CDR3aa: CAWTKKAGALRAQETQYF
CDR3nt: TGTGCCTGGACCAAGAAGGCAGGGGCCCTCAGGGCCCAAGAGACCCAGTACTTC

v_gene: TRBV30
abundance: .
d_gene: .
j_gene: TRBJ2-2
CDR3aa: CAWSYPLGELFF
CDR3nt: TGTGCCTGGAGTTACCCCTTGGGGGAGCTGTTTTTT

v_gene: TRBV28
abundance: .
d_gene: .
j_gene: TRBJ2-7
CDR3aa: CASSLGGSYEQYF
CDR3nt: TGTGCCAGCAGTTTAGGAGGGTCCTACGAGCAGTACTTC

v_gene: TRBV2
abundance: once
d_gene: .
j_gene: TRBJ1-2
CDR3aa: CASSPRVGKNYGYTF
CDR3nt: TGTGCCAGCAGTCCTCGTGTGGGCAAAAACTATGGCTACACCTTC

v_gene: TRBV18
abundance: once
d_gene: .
j_gene: TRBJ1-4
CDR3aa: CASSEGAGNEKLFF
CDR3nt: TGTGCCAGCTCTGAAGGGGCCGGTAATGAAAAACTGTTTTTT

v_gene: TRBV27
abundance: .
d_gene: TRBD2
j_gene: TRBJ2-7
CDR3aa: CASRLRGTSGTYEQYF
CDR3nt: TGTGCCAGCAGGCTACGGGGGACTAGCGGGACCTACGAGCAGTACTTC

v_gene: TRBV27
abundance: .
d_gene: .
j_gene: TRBJ1-2
CDR3aa: CASSFEGRVNGYTF
CDR3nt: TGTGCCAGCAGTTTTGAGGGCAGGGTGAATGGCTACACCTTC

v_gene: TRBV7-9
abundance: .
d_gene: .
j_gene: TRBJ1-1
CDR3aa: CASSLSTTATEAFF
CDR3nt: TGTGCCAGCAGCTTGAGTACGACAGCCACTGAAGCTTTCTTT

v_gene: TRBV27
abundance: .
d_gene: .
j_gene: TRBJ1-2
CDR3aa: CASSFRSNYGYTF
CDR3nt: TGTGCCAGCAGTTTCCGATCTAACTATGGCTACACCTTC

v_gene: TRBV7-9
abundance: .
d_gene: TRBD1
j_gene: TRBJ1-5
CDR3aa: CASSLSGGAGQPQHF
CDR3nt: TGTGCCAGCAGCTTATCAGGGGGCGCCGGTCAGCCCCAGCATTTT

v_gene: TRBV25-1
abundance: .
d_gene: .
j_gene: TRBJ1-1
CDR3aa: CASSGYRESYTEAFF
CDR3nt: TGTGCCAGCAGTGGATACAGGGAATCCTACACTGAAGCTTTCTTT

v_gene: TRBV18
abundance: .
d_gene: .
j_gene: TRBJ1-3
CDR3aa: CASSPSQFSGNTIYF
CDR3nt: TGTGCCAGCTCACCAAGCCAGTTCTCTGGAAACACCATATATTTT

v_gene: TRBV2
abundance: .
d_gene: .
j_gene: TRBJ2-2
CDR3aa: CASSEALRAGELFF
CDR3nt: TGTGCCAGCAGTGAAGCGCTCCGCGCCGGGGAGCTGTTTTTT

v_gene: TRBV7-2
abundance: .
d_gene: .
j_gene: TRBJ2-4
CDR3aa: CASSFGVQGLGQYF
CDR3nt: TGTGCCAGCAGCTTCGGAGTTCAGGGGTTGGGTCAGTACTTC

v_gene: TRBV4-1
abundance: once
d_gene: .
j_gene: TRBJ2-7
CDR3aa: CASSHRPGGSVSSYEQYF
CDR3nt: TGCGCCAGCAGCCACCGTCCCGGGGGTAGCGTCAGCTCCTACGAGCAGTACTTC